The rows below give T cell receptor beta chains drawn from one sample of a study of beta chain features in type 1 diabetes. Generated by immunoSEQ multiplex PCR, the TCRdb table keeps only in-frame clones and is missing some. This table has around 40,000 clones, about 51% appearing once. The specimen sequenced was Tregs from blood. These receptors all come from a woman in her late teens or twenties in good health. The CDR3 runs from the conserved cysteine through the conserved F or W. A D gene is named only where the DNA matches it firmly. Clone sizes are given selectively: once, few, many, or a class where the clone is expanded.

>TRBV7-2|TRBD2|once|18|TRBJ2-1
CASSLEGTSGRFYNEQFF
TGTGCCAGCAGCTTAGAGGGGACTAGCGGGAGGTTTTACAATGAGCAGTTCTTC
>TRBV6-1|TRBD1|-|14|TRBJ1-5
CASRDREFGQPQHF
TGTGCCAGCAGGGACAGGGAGTTCGGTCAGCCCCAGCATTTT
>TRBV5-1|TRBD2|-|19|TRBJ2-7
CASSLGEINLAGSTREQYF
TGCGCCAGCAGCTTGGGGGAGATAAATTTAGCGGGGTCTACGCGTGAGCAGTACTTC
>TRBV6-5|TRBD1|-|15|TRBJ1-2
CASRAEPGQHYAYTF
TGTGCCAGCAGGGCCGAACCGGGACAGCATTATGCCTACACCTTC
>TRBV28|TRBD1|few|15|TRBJ1-5
CASSSGQGGNQPQHF
TGTGCCAGCAGTTCAGGACAGGGGGGCAATCAGCCCCAGCATTTT
>TRBV18|-|few|15|TRBJ1-1
CASSMTGGPRAEAFF
TGTGCCAGCTCTATGACGGGGGGGCCCAGGGCTGAAGCTTTCTTT
>TRBV10-3|TRBD2|-|20|TRBJ2-7
CAISESAVSLAGGYSIEQYF
TGTGCCATCAGTGAGTCGGCAGTTTCACTAGCGGGAGGGTATTCGATCGAGCAGTACTTC
>TRBV11-2|TRBD1|few|15|TRBJ1-3
CASSFQQGTGNTIYF
TGTGCCAGCAGCTTTCAACAGGGGACTGGAAACACCATATATTTT
>TRBV19|-|few|12|TRBJ2-1
CAAPGSYNEQFF
TGTGCCGCCCCCGGCTCCTACAATGAGCAGTTCTTC
>TRBV5-6|-|-|12|TRBJ2-5
CASSSPEQTQYF
TGTGCCAGCAGCTCCCCCGAGCAGACCCAGTACTTC
>TRBV7-2|-|few|13|TRBJ1-1
CASSLMGGTEAFF
TGTGCCAGCAGCTTAATGGGGGGTACTGAAGCTTTCTTT
>TRBV29-1|-|-|12|TRBJ2-7
CSVEVAGVEQYF
TGCAGCGTTGAGGTGGCAGGGGTCGAGCAGTACTTC
>TRBV25-1|TRBD1|-|17|TRBJ2-2
CASSATLGQGGTGELFF
TGTGCCAGCAGTGCAACCCTCGGACAGGGGGGCACCGGGGAGCTGTTTTTT
>TRBV25-1|-|-|14|TRBJ1-2
CASSAPGTRYGYTF
TGTGCCAGCAGTGCTCCCGGGACTCGGTATGGCTACACCTTC
>TRBV5-1|-|once|14|TRBJ2-3
CASSPGNPADTQYF
TGCGCCAGCAGCCCCGGGAACCCCGCAGATACGCAGTATTTT
>TRBV28|TRBD1|-|15|TRBJ1-2
CASITGRQGAGGYTF
TGTGCCAGCATTACGGGTAGACAGGGGGCAGGGGGCTACACCTTC
>TRBV9|TRBD1|-|15|TRBJ2-7
CASSGEDRGPYEQYF
TGTGCCAGCAGCGGGGAAGACAGGGGGCCTTACGAGCAGTACTTC
>TRBV30|-|few|12|TRBJ1-1
CAWADTYTEAFF
TGTGCCTGGGCGGACACTTACACTGAAGCTTTCTTT
>TRBV5-1|TRBD2|-|15|TRBJ2-3
CASSWTGGLQDTQYF
TGCGCCAGCAGCTGGACGGGAGGGCTTCAAGATACGCAGTATTTT
>TRBV7-2|TRBD1|-|16|TRBJ2-2
CASSLRTGRSSGELFF
TGTGCCAGCAGCTTAAGGACAGGAAGATCTTCCGGGGAGCTGTTTTTT
>TRBV15|-|-|15|TRBJ2-2
CATSRDGGYTGELFF
TGTGCCACCAGCAGAGATGGCGGTTACACCGGGGAGCTGTTTTTT
>TRBV6-1|-|few|13|TRBJ1-1
CASSENGLTEAFF
TGTGCCAGCAGTGAAAATGGACTAACTGAAGCTTTCTTT
>TRBV6-5|TRBD1|few|15|TRBJ1-1
CASSYSDRAGRKAFF
TGTGCCAGCAGTTACTCAGACAGGGCGGGACGTAAAGCTTTCTTT
>TRBV27|TRBD1|-|17|TRBJ2-6
CASSPDRGSSGANVLTF
TGTGCCAGCAGCCCGGACAGGGGGTCGTCTGGGGCCAACGTCCTGACTTTC
>TRBV7-2|-|few|15|TRBJ2-4
CASSLGGPAKNIQYF
TGTGCCAGCAGCCTAGGGGGGCCAGCCAAAAACATTCAGTACTTC
>TRBV7-9|TRBD1|-|15|TRBJ2-7
CASTVLQGAGHEQYF
TGTGCCAGCACCGTACTCCAGGGGGCAGGGCACGAGCAGTACTTC
>TRBV7-2|TRBD2|few|15|TRBJ2-7
CASRPAGGSSYEQYF
TGTGCCAGCAGGCCAGCGGGAGGCAGCTCCTACGAGCAGTACTTC
>TRBV4-1|TRBD2|-|18|TRBJ2-1
CASSQWGDYARRTNEQFF
TGCGCCAGCAGCCAATGGGGGGACTACGCCCGAAGGACGAATGAGCAGTTCTTC
>TRBV28|TRBD1|-|15|TRBJ1-5
CASRGTGLRNQPQHF
TGTGCCAGCAGGGGGACAGGACTTCGGAATCAGCCCCAGCATTTT
>TRBV5-1|-|-|14|TRBJ1-2
CASRPGAALYGYTF
TGCGCCAGCAGACCAGGGGCCGCGCTCTATGGCTACACCTTC
>TRBV6-5|TRBD2|-|15|TRBJ2-1
CASTSGGPSRNEQFF
TGTGCCAGCACATCGGGAGGGCCCTCCAGAAATGAGCAGTTCTTC
>TRBV6-5|-|-|15|TRBJ1-1
CASSRGQTMNTEAFF
TGTGCCAGCAGTCGCGGACAGACTATGAACACTGAAGCTTTCTTT
>TRBV6-5|TRBD1|-|15|TRBJ1-4
CASTSVDRGSGKLFF
TGTGCCAGCACTTCGGTGGACAGGGGGAGTGGGAAACTGTTTTTT
>TRBV27|TRBD2|-|13|TRBJ2-3
CASRREYVDTQYF
TGTGCCAGCAGGCGGGAGTATGTAGATACGCAGTATTTT
>TRBV4-1|TRBD1|-|17|TRBJ2-7
CASSTHPTGQGTHEQYF
TGCGCCAGCAGCACTCATCCTACGGGACAGGGGACCCACGAGCAGTACTTC
>TRBV5-4|-|-|14|TRBJ2-2
CASSLQGFTGELFF
TGTGCCAGCAGCTTACAGGGTTTTACCGGGGAGCTGTTTTTT
>TRBV15|-|-|17|TRBJ2-1
CATSRSSRGRPWGEQFF
TGTGCCACCAGCAGGTCAAGCAGGGGCAGACCCTGGGGGGAGCAGTTCTTC
>TRBV27|TRBD1|-|15|TRBJ2-3
CASSSAGTGPDTQYF
TGTGCCAGCAGTTCAGCCGGGACAGGGCCCGATACGCAGTATTTT
>TRBV25-1|TRBD2|-|15|TRBJ2-7
CASRISGKMGGEQYF
TGTGCCAGCAGGATTAGCGGGAAAATGGGTGGCGAGCAGTACTTC
>TRBV5-1|-|few|14|TRBJ1-2
CASSQGRGSGGYTF
TGCGCCAGCAGCCAGGGCAGAGGATCGGGCGGCTACACCTTC
>TRBV6-6|TRBD1|-|14|TRBJ1-2
CAGSYFRAGGGYTF
TGTGCCGGCAGTTACTTCAGGGCAGGGGGAGGCTACACCTTC
>TRBV5-5|TRBD1|-|15|TRBJ2-7
CASSEYRDRGGEQYF
TGTGCCAGCAGCGAGTACCGGGACAGGGGCGGCGAGCAGTACTTC
>TRBV7-9|-|few|16|TRBJ2-1
CASSLIADTIYNEQFF
TGTGCCAGCAGCTTAATAGCGGATACTATATACAATGAGCAGTTCTTC
>TRBV6-1|-|few|15|TRBJ1-5
CASRPDWNSNQPQHF
TGTGCCAGCAGACCCGACTGGAATAGCAATCAGCCCCAGCATTTT
>TRBV2|-|few|14|TRBJ1-1
CASSEALQGRRAFF
TGTGCCAGCAGTGAAGCGCTTCAGGGGAGAAGAGCTTTCTTT
>TRBV7-9|-|-|16|TRBJ2-5
CASSLEEWVNQETQYF
TGTGCCAGCAGCTTAGAGGAGTGGGTGAACCAAGAGACCCAGTACTTC
>TRBV6-5|TRBD1|-|15|TRBJ1-2
CASSLNFDRGGGYTF
TGTGCCAGCAGTCTCAACTTTGACAGGGGCGGTGGCTACACCTTC
>TRBV13|-|-|15|TRBJ2-7
CASSRMGLYSYEQYF
TGTGCCAGCAGCCGAATGGGACTGTACTCCTACGAGCAGTACTTC
>TRBV28|TRBD1|-|13|TRBJ1-2
CASSLGRGDGYTF
TGTGCCAGCAGTTTAGGCAGGGGGGATGGCTACACCTTC
>TRBV11-2|-|-|16|TRBJ2-2
CASSPATGAVTGELFF
TGTGCCAGCAGTCCGGCAACGGGAGCAGTCACCGGGGAGCTGTTTTTT
>TRBV5-6|-|-|18|TRBJ2-3
CASSGGPYREPSTDTQYF
TGTGCCAGCAGCGGGGGCCCGTACAGGGAACCTAGCACAGATACGCAGTATTTT
>TRBV5-5|-|-|14|TRBJ1-1
CASTMRGGRVEAFF
TGTGCCAGCACCATGAGGGGGGGAAGAGTTGAAGCTTTCTTT
>TRBV28|TRBD2|-|13|TRBJ2-1
CASKLADSNEQFF
TGTGCCTCAAAGCTAGCGGACTCCAATGAGCAGTTCTTC